The clone carrying this T cell receptor (beta chain) was seen once. TCRdb's table, derived via immunoSEQ multiplex PCR, lists solely in-frame clones and lacks some. This table has some 160,000 clones, about 85% appearing once. This sample stems from a study of blood T cell repertoires in COVID-19. CDR3 length equals 14 residues. V lost 5 bases, J lost 1 base, and 13 bases lay in between. The germline V gene has CDR1 SGHRS and CDR2 YFSETQ. The chain uses TRBV5-1 and TRBJ2-7; D is uncertain. This TCR derives from a woman in her forties or fifties who had recovered from COVID-19. Sequenced: PBMCs or T cells enriched from blood (not recorded which). Here the CDR3 reads CASSPSTESYEQYF. The CDR3 DNA is TGCGCCAGCAGTCCTTCGACGGAGTCCTACGAGCAGTACTTC.